This paragraph reports one TCR beta chain. The antigen is not known. This sample was included in a study of T cell responses to AZD1222 COVID-19 vaccine. Broader study findings: In all cases, repertoires were sampled only after the peak T cell response. Within unmutated variant regions lay the reported targets of nearly half of spike-specific TCRs.

V shed 4 bases, J shed 0 bases, and the junction held 2 bases outside the gene matches. Germline V gene lookup returns CDR1 SGHTA and CDR2 FQGNSA. The CDR3 length is 15 residues. The assay was immunoSEQ multiplex PCR, and TCRdb's table has in-frame clones only and misses some. Of roughly 150,000 clones in the sample, less than 95% are singletons; the top ten hold less than 2%. The clonotype was recovered from an adult in good health. Sequencing was performed on peripheral blood, taken on day 0 of AZD1222 vaccination. This rearrangement joins TRBV7-2 to TRBJ1-4; 7 bases are shared with TRBD1. DNA for the CDR3: TGTGCCAGCAGCTCAACAGGGGCAACTAATGAAAAACTGTTTTTT. Its translation: CASSSTGATNEKLFF.